The 20 T cell receptor beta chains below come from one sample, sequenced in a study of T cell responses to AZD1222 COVID-19 vaccine. Clones were sequenced by immunoSEQ multiplex PCR, and TCRdb holds only the in-frame ones, with some missing. The sample records about 180,000 clones, around 88% being singletons. The source material was peripheral blood, sampled 28 days after the second AZD1222 dose. These receptors were taken from an adult who received the AZD1222 COVID-19 vaccine.

At least ten counts were recorded for this clone. This chain connects TRBV11-3 to TRBJ2-1, with a weak D call TRBD2 (6 bases). The V end lost 5 bases, the J end lost 4 bases, and 9 bases lay between the germline ends. The CDR3 is 13 residues long. The V gene's germline CDR1 is SGHNT and CDR2 YENEEA. The CDR3 DNA reads as TGTGCCAGCAGCAATAGCGGTTACAATGAGCAGTTCTTC. Its protein product is CASSNSGYNEQFF.

The V call is TRBV30, the J call TRBJ2-1; 12 bases match TRBD2. The germline V gene has CDR1 GTSNPN and CDR2 SVGIG (reference sequence). With V trimmed by 3 bases and J by 9 bases, 6 bases remained unmatched. The CDR3 has 14 amino acids. The CDR3 sequence: CAWRLAGGPGEQFF. The DNA for the CDR3 is TGTGCCTGGAGGCTAGCGGGGGGGCCCGGTGAGCAGTTCTTC.

This chain connects TRBV6-5 to TRBJ1-3, with D unclear. Germline V gives CDR1 MNHEY, CDR2 SVGAGI. Deletions cut 4 bases from V and 5 bases from J, with 15 bases between. There are 15 residues in the CDR3. Here the CDR3 reads CASSSRTGPRNTIYF. For the CDR3, the DNA is TGTGCCAGCAGTTCACGGACGGGCCCCCGAAACACCATATATTTT.

This chain uses TRBV28 with TRBJ1-5; D is unclear. CDR1 MDHEN and CDR2 SYDVKM come from the germline V gene. The CDR3 extends over 12 amino acids. V was pared by 6 bases and J by 3 bases, with 6 bases between. The CDR3 DNA is TGTGCCAGCAGAAAATCCAATCAGCCCCAGCATTTT. Protein sequence: CASRKSNQPQHF.

V usage is TRBV16 and J usage is TRBJ2-7, with 7 bases lining up with TRBD1. The CDR3 runs 14 residues. Per the germline V gene, CDR1 is KGHSY and CDR2 is FQNENV. With V trimmed by 4 bases and J by 3 bases, 6 bases remained unmatched. CDR3 sequence: CASSLRTGGYEQYF. DNA for the CDR3: TGTGCCAGCAGCCTCCGGACAGGAGGCTACGAGCAGTACTTC.

This rearrangement joins TRBV3-1 (or the pseudogene TRBV3-2) to TRBJ1-6; possibly TRBD1 for D (5 bases). V lost 3 bases and J 5 bases, leaving 11 bases between the germline ends. Germline V gene sequence: CDR1 LGHDT, CDR2 YNNKEL (reference sequence). The CDR3 covers 15 residues. The DNA for the CDR3 is TGTGCCAGCAGCCAGTGGGGGTCGGATAATTCACCCCTCCACTTT. It yields the protein CASSQWGSDNSPLHF.

The rearrangement links TRBV5-1 to TRBJ2-7; maybe TRBD1 (6 bases). There are 14 residues in the CDR3. The germline V gene encodes CDR1 SGHRS and CDR2 YFSETQ. V shed 4 bases and J shed 3 bases, with 14 bases lying between them. CDR3 bases: TGCGCCAGCAGCCCCCAGGGGAAGGACTACGAGCAGTACTTC. Amino acid sequence: CASSPQGKDYEQYF.

This clone was counted a single time. This chain uses TRBV6-2 or TRBV6-3 with TRBJ1-5; 10 bases line up with TRBD1. This CDR3 has 17 amino acids. The V and J ends lost 5 bases and 4 bases, in that order; junction bases with no gene match: 11. The germline V gene has CDR1 MNHEY and CDR2 SVGEGT. CDR3 sequence reads: CASSDPGTGATNQPQHF. The CDR3, as DNA: TGTGCCAGCAGTGATCCTGGGACAGGGGCTACAAATCAGCCCCAGCATTTT.

The CDR3 DNA is TGTGCCAGCAGCCCCCCGTCAGCTATGAACACTGAAGCTTTCTTT. Translated: CASSPPSAMNTEAFF. The chain uses TRBV7-2 and TRBJ1-1, with unresolved D. CDR1 SGHTA and CDR2 FQGNSA come from the germline V gene. This CDR3 has 15 amino acids. The V end lost 5 bases, the J end lost 0 bases, and 13 bases lay between the germline ends.

The table lists this clone with a count of one. This chain connects TRBV7-9 to TRBJ1-2, with 9 positions matching TRBD1. CDR1 SEHNR and CDR2 FQNEAQ come from the germline V gene (reference sequence). The CDR3 is 16 amino acids. V lost 6 bases and J lost 8; bases outside the gene matches: 16. CDR3: CASRASDRGRPGGYTF. In nucleotides, the CDR3 is TGTGCCAGCAGAGCCTCCGACAGGGGGAGACCAGGGGGCTACACCTTC. The variable domain in full, completed from reference TRBV7-9 and TRBJ1-2, reads DTGVSQNPRHKITKRGQNVTFRCDPISEHNRLYWYRQTLGQGPEFLTYFQNEAQLEKSRLLSDRFSAERPKGSFSTLEIQRTEQGDSAMYLCASRASDRGRPGGYTFGSGTRLTVV.

The rearrangement joins TRBV10-3 to TRBJ1-5; 7 bases line up with TRBD1. The CDR3 is made up of 13 amino acids. CDR1 is ENHRY, CDR2 SYGVKD, per germline. Trimming took 10 bases from V and 4 from J; bases not matched to a gene: 7. The CDR3 nucleotides are TGTGCCAGCCAGGACAGGTCAAATCAGCCCCAGCATTTT. It encodes CASQDRSNQPQHF.

This rearrangement joins TRBV19 to TRBJ2-3; weak D call: TRBD2 (5 bases). Germline CDR1 is LNHDA and CDR2 is SQIVND (reference sequence). Trimming removed 5 bases from V and 2 bases from J, with 11 bases in between. The CDR3 is 14 residues long. In DNA, the CDR3 is TGTGCCAGTAGTTTGGCGGAGGTCACAGATACGCAGTATTTT. Residues: CASSLAEVTDTQYF.

The chain combines TRBV7-9 with TRBJ1-1; D is unclear. The CDR3 has 13 residues. V lost 5 bases and J 2 bases, leaving 9 bases between the germline ends. Per germline, CDR1 SEHNR and CDR2 FQNEAQ (reference sequence). The CDR3 bases are TGTGCCAGCAGCGCCCCCTACAACACTGAAGCTTTCTTT. Translation: CASSAPYNTEAFF.

V usage is TRBV7-2 and J usage is TRBJ1-4; D is undetermined. The CDR3 is made up of 16 amino acids. Trimming pared 1 base from V and 2 bases from J, leaving 11 bases between. Germline CDR1 is SGHTA and CDR2 is FQGNSA. CDR3 loop: CASSLESGETNEKLFF. CDR3 coding DNA: TGTGCCAGCAGCTTAGAATCCGGGGAGACTAATGAAAAACTGTTTTTT.

The chain employs TRBV3-1 (or the pseudogene TRBV3-2) and TRBJ2-3; 7 bases fit TRBD1. Germline V CDR1 and CDR2: LGHDT, YNNKEL (reference sequence). V shed 0 bases, J shed 6 bases, and the junction held 18 bases outside the gene matches. The CDR3 spans 19 residues. The CDR3 reads CASSQDANRQGNWVDTQYF. CDR3 nucleotide sequence: TGTGCCAGCAGCCAAGATGCCAACCGACAGGGAAATTGGGTTGATACGCAGTATTTT.

The chain combines TRBV6-5 with TRBJ2-7; 8 nucleotides align to TRBD1. With V trimmed by 2 bases and J by 0 bases, 3 bases remained unmatched. Looked up from germline, CDR1 is MNHEY and CDR2 is SVGAGI. This CDR3 comprises 15 residues. The CDR3 DNA is TGTGCCAGCAGTTACATAGGACAGGGCTCCTACGAGCAGTACTTC. Translated: CASSYIGQGSYEQYF.

The chain recombines TRBV6-2 or TRBV6-3 with TRBJ2-7, with D tentatively TRBD2 (5 bases). Germline assignment: CDR1 MNHEY and CDR2 SVGEGT. The ends were cut back, 2 bases at V and 0 bases at J, with 8 bases in the middle. The CDR3 is made up of 14 amino acids. CDR3 sequence: CASSYPGSSYEQYF. CDR3 bases: TGTGCCAGCAGTTACCCGGGAAGCTCCTACGAGCAGTACTTC.

The CDR3 DNA follows: TGTGCCAGTACACCGCGACAGGGAAACTACGAGCAGTACTTC. It is translated as CASTPRQGNYEQYF. This sequence joins TRBV19 and TRBJ2-7; 7 bases match TRBD1. The germline V gene encodes CDR1 LNHDA and CDR2 SQIVND (reference sequence). After removal of 7 bases from V and 3 bases from J, the junction contained 9 bases not matched to a gene. The CDR3 is 14 residues long.

The chain has TRBV4-1 and TRBJ2-7; D is ambiguous. This CDR3 has 14 residues. Germline CDR1 is MGHRA and CDR2 is YSYEKL. Trimming stripped 2 bases from V and 3 bases from J, with 11 bases between. CDR3 protein: CASSQTAINYEQYF. CDR3 sequence (DNA): TGCGCCAGCAGCCAAACTGCTATCAACTACGAGCAGTACTTC.

This clone was observed a handful of times. The J gene is TRBJ1-2, the V gene TRBV29-1; 7 bases match TRBD1. There are 14 residues in the CDR3. CDR1 is SQVTM, CDR2 ANQGSEA, per germline. The V segment lost 7 bases and the J segment 0 bases; nucleotides outside the gene matches: 8. The CDR3 protein is CSALDRPSNYGYTF. The CDR3 coding sequence is TGCAGCGCCCTGGACAGGCCCTCTAACTATGGCTACACCTTC.